A single sample is the source of the 26 T cell receptor beta chains below, sequenced in a study of OX40 agonist ivuxolimab in advanced cancers. Method: immunoSEQ multiplex PCR; TCRdb's copy keeps in-frame clones and lacks some. The sample comprises tens of thousands of clones, around 94% of which are singletons, and around 9.6% rests with the top ten. This specimen consisted of CD4+ or CD8+ T cells sorted from blood, obtained in a trial of the OX40 agonist ivuxolimab. These TCRs come from an adult with an advanced solid tumor such as melanoma, head and neck, liver or kidney cancer.

The CDR3 DNA follows: TGTGCCAGCAGCTTAGTGGCGGGACAGGGTCCTATTAATGCCGGGGAGCTGTTTTTT. Its translation is CASSLVAGQGPINAGELFF. This chain links TRBV7-2 with TRBJ2-2, with 9 bases identical to TRBD1. The CDR3 runs 19 residues. J lost 6 bases, V lost 1 base, and 15 bases had no gene match. Germline loops: CDR1 SGHTA, CDR2 FQGNSA.

The rearrangement uses TRBV5-8 and TRBJ1-4; 10 nucleotides align to TRBD1. The V gene's germline CDR1 is SGHTS and CDR2 YDEGEE. This CDR3 is 14 amino acids long. V trimming: 1 base; J trimming: 8 bases; junction bases outside the gene matches: 2. CDR3 in DNA: TGTGCCAGCAGCTTGTGGGACAGGGGCGAAAAACTGTTTTTT. Protein sequence: CASSLWDRGEKLFF.

The CDR3 is CASSLQRRGITGELFF. The DNA of the CDR3 is TGTGCCAGCAGTTTACAACGGAGGGGGATCACCGGGGAGCTGTTTTTT. The rearrangement uses TRBV6-5 and TRBJ2-2; D might be TRBD1 or TRBD2, each matching 6 bases. CDR3 length: 16 amino acids. CDR1 and CDR2 (germline): MNHEY, SVGAGI. The V end was cut by 4 bases, the J end by 4 bases, with 16 bases between.

J is TRBJ2-7 and V is TRBV5-5; D remains ambiguous. CDR1 SGHKS and CDR2 YYEKEE come from the germline V gene (reference sequence). Trimming cost V 5 bases and J 4 bases, with 19 bases left between them. The CDR3 covers 15 residues. Here the CDR3 DNA reads TGTGCCAGCAGTTCTCCCATACAGAGAGCTTACGAGCAGTACTTC. Translating it yields CASSSPIQRAYEQYF.

The chain has TRBV7-8 and TRBJ2-7; the D gene could be TRBD1 or TRBD2 (5 bases each). This CDR3 is 13 amino acids long. Germline V CDR1 and CDR2: SGHVS, FQNEAQ. Between the trimmed V and J ends, which lost 10 bases and 0 bases, there was a span of 13 bases. In nucleotides, the CDR3 is TGTGCCACCCATGGGACGGTCTCCTACGAGCAGTACTTC. It yields the protein CATHGTVSYEQYF.

The gene calls are TRBV29-1 and TRBJ2-3; D is perhaps TRBD1 or TRBD2 (5 bases each). V lost 5 bases, J lost 2 bases, and 32 bases lay in between. The CDR3 length is 20 residues. Germline values: CDR1 SQVTM, CDR2 ANQGSEA. The CDR3 reads CSVLLFRSEGTGDPTDTQYF. For the CDR3, the DNA is TGCAGCGTTCTTTTATTTCGTAGTGAGGGGACCGGGGACCCCACAGATACGCAGTATTTT.

The chain joins TRBV9 to TRBJ1-4, with 7 bases fitting TRBD1. V shed 4 bases, J shed 6 bases, and the junction held 9 bases outside the gene matches. Germline-derived CDR1 and CDR2 are SGDLS and YYNGEE. This CDR3 contains 15 residues. CDR3 nucleotide sequence: TGTGCCAGCAGCCCGCGACAGGGTGAAGATGAAAAACTGTTTTTT. Translating it yields CASSPRQGEDEKLFF.

The rearrangement links TRBV7-9 to TRBJ2-7; D is undetermined. The CDR3 spans 13 residues. Trimming removed 5 bases from V and 4 bases from J, with 12 bases in between. CDR1 and CDR2 (germline): SEHNR, FQNEAQ (reference sequence). The CDR3 DNA follows: TGTGCCAGCAGCCCCACTGGCAATTACGAGCAGTACTTC. This sequence encodes CASSPTGNYEQYF.

This clone was seen a few times. J is TRBJ2-5 and V is TRBV15, with 12 nucleotides matching TRBD2. The trim removed 6 bases at V and 0 bases at J, leaving 5 bases unmatched. The V gene's germline CDR1 is LNHNV and CDR2 YYDKDF (reference sequence). The CDR3 covers 16 residues. The CDR3 loop reads CATRGLAGPNQETQYF. The DNA of the CDR3 is TGTGCCACCAGGGGACTAGCGGGCCCAAACCAAGAGACCCAGTACTTC.

The V and J genes are TRBV9 and TRBJ2-5, with 7 bases lining up with TRBD2. The length of the CDR3 is 14 residues. V was clipped by 3 bases and J by 4 bases; unmatched bases: 6. Germline V gives CDR1 SGDLS, CDR2 YYNGEE. As DNA, the CDR3 is TGTGCCAGCAGCGGGGGAGTAGCGGGAGAGACCCAGTACTTC. It codes for CASSGGVAGETQYF.

Note on this clone: Additional DNA sequences in this sample encode the identical CDR3. This rearrangement joins TRBV5-4 to TRBJ2-3; 8 nucleotides agree with TRBD1. The trim removed 7 bases at V and 1 base at J, leaving 14 bases unmatched. The CDR3 has 17 residues. CDR1 is SGHNT, CDR2 YYREEE, per germline (reference sequence). Here the CDR3 DNA reads TGTGCCAGCGCTCCCCACCCTACAGGGGGTGGCACAGATACGCAGTATTTT. Encoded protein: CASAPHPTGGGTDTQYF.

The chain employs TRBV7-9 and TRBJ1-5; the D is unclear. This CDR3 has 15 residues. V lost 5 bases to trimming and J lost 8 bases, with 19 bases between them. Germline V gene lookup returns CDR1 SEHNR and CDR2 FQNEAQ (reference sequence). The CDR3 here is CASSGAGSEREPQHF. The CDR3 coding sequence is TGTGCCAGCAGCGGCGCGGGGAGCGAGCGTGAGCCCCAGCATTTT.

The chain links TRBV29-1 to TRBJ2-1; D gene ambiguous. This CDR3 region has 14 residues. Trimming pared 0 bases from V and 5 bases from J, leaving 11 bases between. The V gene's germline CDR1 is SQVTM and CDR2 ANQGSEA. CDR3 coding DNA: TGCAGCGTTGAAGAAGGAGACACGGACAATGAGCAGTTCTTC. Translating gives CSVEEGDTDNEQFF.

A word on this clone: The germline gene is not matched at one end of the junction; a read error may be the cause. This chain joins TRBV27 and TRBJ1-2; D might be TRBD1 (5 bases). Per the germline V gene, CDR1 is MNHEY and CDR2 is SMNVEV (reference sequence). The CDR3 extends over 14 amino acids. The CDR3 loop is CASSFFREGYGHTF. CDR3 DNA: TGTGCCAGCAGTTTTTTCAGGGAGGGCTATGGCCACACCTTC.

V usage is TRBV4-3 and J usage is TRBJ2-1; D is uncertain. V dropped 0 bases and J dropped 7 bases, with 13 bases sitting between them. The CDR3 has 15 amino acids. The V gene's germline CDR1 is LGHNA and CDR2 YSLEER. CDR3 sequence (DNA): TGCGCCAGCAGCCAAGATAGGCAGGTCGGGAATGAGCAGTTCTTC. Its protein is CASSQDRQVGNEQFF.

The rearrangement uses TRBV2 and TRBJ2-7; D gene ambiguous. V was trimmed by 8 bases and J by 2 bases, leaving 10 bases between them. CDR3 length equals 12 residues. In germline, CDR1 is SNHLY, CDR2 FYNNEI. The CDR3 protein is CASGLSTYEQYF. CDR3 DNA sequence: TGTGCCAGCGGGCTCTCGACCTACGAGCAGTACTTC.

This clone has just one count. DNA for the CDR3: TGTGCCAGCAGTTACGTCCCGGGGGGTGAGCAGTTCTTC. Its protein product is CASSYVPGGEQFF. V is TRBV6-5 and J is TRBJ2-1; 7 bases map to TRBD2. This CDR3 comprises 13 residues. With V trimmed by 2 bases and J by 9 bases, 4 bases remained unmatched. Per the germline V gene, CDR1 is MNHEY and CDR2 is SVGAGI.

Comment on this clone: The sample has other DNA sequences that encode this CDR3 too. This chain connects TRBV27 to TRBJ2-7; 8 nucleotides match TRBD1. V dropped 3 bases and J dropped 3; count of bases not matched to a gene: 4. This CDR3 is 14 amino acids long. Germline V gives CDR1 MNHEY, CDR2 SMNVEV (reference sequence). As DNA, the CDR3 is TGTGCCAGCAGTTTCCGTGACAGGGGCTACGAGCAGTACTTC. It codes for CASSFRDRGYEQYF.

This chain connects TRBV11-3 to TRBJ2-1; perhaps D is TRBD1 or TRBD2 (7 bases each). The CDR3 runs to 18 residues. The germline V gene encodes CDR1 SGHNT and CDR2 YENEEA. V dropped 4 bases and J dropped 6 bases, with 25 bases sitting between them. CDR3 DNA: TGTGCCAGCAGCTCCCTAGGGTTAGGAGGCAGGGGGGGCAATGAGCAGTTCTTC. The encoded protein is CASSSLGLGGRGGNEQFF.

The chain carries TRBV28 and TRBJ1-5, with 7 bases matching TRBD1. Germline-derived CDR1 and CDR2 are MDHEN and SYDVKM. After removal of 5 bases from V and 1 base from J, the junction contained 5 bases not matched to a gene. The CDR3 covers 15 residues. The CDR3 is CASSIGTASNQPQHF. The CDR3 DNA reads as TGTGCCAGCAGTATAGGGACAGCCAGCAATCAGCCCCAGCATTTT.

Written as DNA, the CDR3 is TGCGCCAGCAGCCACGGTAGCGGATACGAGCAGTACTTC. Its protein is CASSHGSGYEQYF. The rearrangement links TRBV5-1 to TRBJ2-7; maybe TRBD2 (6 bases). V was trimmed by 4 bases and J by 4 bases, leaving 12 bases between them. This CDR3 has 13 amino acids. The germline gives CDR1 SGHRS, CDR2 YFSETQ.

The chain employs TRBV7-9 and TRBJ2-1; D perhaps matches TRBD1 (6 bases). Trimming removed 5 bases from V and 8 bases from J, with 16 bases in between. The CDR3 has 14 residues. Germline V gene lookup returns CDR1 SEHNR and CDR2 FQNEAQ (reference sequence). The CDR3 bases are TGTGCCAGCAGCGAAACAGGGTATCCAGATGAGCAGTTCTTC. Its protein is CASSETGYPDEQFF.

DNA for the CDR3: TGTGCCAGCAGCTTAGAAGCCACCGTCTACGAGCAGTACTTC. Residues: CASSLEATVYEQYF. The chain uses TRBV7-9 and TRBJ2-7; D is undetermined. The ends were cut back, 1 base at V and 3 bases at J, with 10 bases in the middle. This CDR3 is built from 14 residues. CDR1 is SEHNR, CDR2 FQNEAQ, per germline (reference sequence).

The J gene is TRBJ1-4, the V gene TRBV2; 9 bases agree with TRBD1. This CDR3 contains 18 residues. Looked up from germline, CDR1 is SNHLY and CDR2 is FYNNEI. The V segment lost 1 base and the J segment 7 bases; nucleotides outside the gene matches: 13. In nucleotides, the CDR3 is TGTGCCAGCAGTGAAGGATTGTGGTACACAGGGGGCCGTGAAAAACTGTTTTTT. It yields the protein CASSEGLWYTGGREKLFF.

V is TRBV9 and J is TRBJ2-2; D unclear. The CDR3 sequence is 12 residues long. CDR1 SGDLS and CDR2 YYNGEE come from the germline V gene. V gave up 4 bases and J gave up 6 bases, with 7 bases separating them. This CDR3 reads CASSPEAGELFF. CDR3 nucleotide sequence: TGTGCCAGCAGCCCTGAGGCCGGGGAGCTGTTTTTT.

The J gene is TRBJ1-3, the V gene TRBV7-9; no clear D gene. The V gene lost 2 bases and the J gene lost 0 bases, with 5 bases spanning the gap. There are 14 residues in the CDR3. Germline CDR1 is SEHNR and CDR2 is FQNEAQ (reference sequence). The CDR3 DNA sequence: TGTGCCAGCAGCTTACCGAGCTCTGGAAACACCATATATTTT. Its protein is CASSLPSSGNTIYF.